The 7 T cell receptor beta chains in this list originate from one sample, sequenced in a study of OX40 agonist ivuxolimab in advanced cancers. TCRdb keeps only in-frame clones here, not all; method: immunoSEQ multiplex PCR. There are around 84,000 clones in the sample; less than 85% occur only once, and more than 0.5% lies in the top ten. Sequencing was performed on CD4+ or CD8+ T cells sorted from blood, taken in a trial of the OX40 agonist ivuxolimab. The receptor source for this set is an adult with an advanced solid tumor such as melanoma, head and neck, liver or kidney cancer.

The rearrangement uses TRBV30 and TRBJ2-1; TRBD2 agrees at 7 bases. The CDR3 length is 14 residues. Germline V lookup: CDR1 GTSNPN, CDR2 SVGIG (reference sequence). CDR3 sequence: CALRGSGSLNEQFF. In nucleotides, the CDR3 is TGTGCATTGAGGGGTAGCGGGTCCCTAAATGAGCAGTTCTTC.

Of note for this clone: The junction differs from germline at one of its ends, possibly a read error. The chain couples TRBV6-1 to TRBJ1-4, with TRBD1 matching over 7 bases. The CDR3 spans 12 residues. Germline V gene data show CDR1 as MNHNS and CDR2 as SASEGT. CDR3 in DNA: TGTGCCAGCAGCCCCCTGACAGGGATTCATGCTTTT. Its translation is CASSPLTGIHAF.

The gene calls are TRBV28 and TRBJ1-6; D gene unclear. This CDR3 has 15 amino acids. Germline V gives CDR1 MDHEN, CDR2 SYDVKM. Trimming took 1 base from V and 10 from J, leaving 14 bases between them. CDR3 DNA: TGTGCCAGCAGTTTATTGACCAGAGGCAAGTCACCCCTCCACTTT. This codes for CASSLLTRGKSPLHF.

CDR3 residues: CASSYTRFTDTQYF. DNA for the CDR3: TGTGCCAGCAGTTACACCAGGTTCACAGATACGCAGTATTTT. The V and J genes are TRBV6-5 and TRBJ2-3; D call uncertain. The length of the CDR3 is 14 residues. In germline, CDR1 is MNHEY, CDR2 SVGAGI. The V end was cut by 2 bases, the J end by 2 bases, with 8 bases between.

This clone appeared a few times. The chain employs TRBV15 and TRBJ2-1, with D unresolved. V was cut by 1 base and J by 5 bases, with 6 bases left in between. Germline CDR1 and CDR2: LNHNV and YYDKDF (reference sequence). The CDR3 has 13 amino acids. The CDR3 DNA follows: TGTGCCACCAGCAGAGGTGTTAACAATGAGCAGTTCTTC. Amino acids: CATSRGVNNEQFF.

This CDR3 reads CASSIGRQGSETQYF. The CDR3, as DNA: TGTGCCAGTAGTATAGGACGACAGGGAAGCGAGACCCAGTACTTC. V is TRBV19 and J is TRBJ2-5; 7 bases agree with TRBD1. V dropped 1 base and J dropped 5; count of bases not matched to a gene: 7. The germline V gene encodes CDR1 LNHDA and CDR2 SQIVND (reference sequence). CDR3 length: 15 residues.

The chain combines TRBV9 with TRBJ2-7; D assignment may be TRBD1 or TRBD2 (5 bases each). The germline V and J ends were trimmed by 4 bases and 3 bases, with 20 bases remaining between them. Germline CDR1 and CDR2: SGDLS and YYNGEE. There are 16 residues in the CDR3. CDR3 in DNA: TGTGCCAGCAGCCCCGCCCCCCAGGGACCCAACTACGAGCAGTACTTC. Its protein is CASSPAPQGPNYEQYF.